Listed here are 32 T cell receptor beta chains from one sample, sequenced in a study of regulatory T cells in long-lasting Graves disease. According to the study, TCR beta libraries were built with iRepertoire HTBI primers and CDR3-region Arm-PCR. MiXCR, applied by TCRdb to the multiplex PCR reads, yields one record per CDR3 protein. The table records 700,000 or so distinct CDR3 sequences, approximately 31% of them present only once. Time point specified: persistent/refractory GD, antithyroid drugs over 5 years with positive TRAb. Generation of the TCR library employed RNA extracted from PBMCs. Here the sequenced sample was peripheral blood mononuclear cells (PBMCs), taken when the disease was refractory, from a patient treated with antithyroid drugs. The receptors derive from a female donor with Graves disease.

This clonotype appeared once. V usage is TRBV29-1 and J usage is TRBJ2-2; TRBD2 agrees at 15 bases. The CDR3 contains 15 residues. The germline V gene encodes CDR1 SQVTM and CDR2 ANQGSEA. The trim removed 5 bases at V and 6 bases at J, leaving 4 bases unmatched. The CDR3 spells CSVHRTSGRAGELFF. As DNA, the CDR3 is TGCAGCGTTCACCGGACTAGCGGGAGGGCCGGGGAGCTGTTTTTT.

The chain couples TRBV29-1 to TRBJ2-7; weak D call: TRBD1 (6 bases). CDR1 and CDR2 (germline): SQVTM, ANQGSEA. The CDR3 sequence is 15 residues long. V lost 5 bases and J 5 bases, leaving 22 bases between the germline ends. The CDR3 DNA follows: TGCAGCGTTTCAGGGGTGGGCAGTCATAGCAACGAGCAGTACTTC. Amino acids: CSVSGVGSHSNEQYF.

This clonotype was counted a few times. The chain links TRBV19 to TRBJ2-7; D is uncertain. From germline, CDR1 is LNHDA and CDR2 SQIVND (reference sequence). The germline V and J ends were trimmed by 6 bases and 2 bases, with 8 bases remaining between them. The CDR3 contains 12 residues. In DNA form, the CDR3 reads TGTGCCAGTAGCACCGACCCCTACGAGCAGTACTTC. Translation: CASSTDPYEQYF.

This clonotype was found a few times. The V gene is TRBV3-1, the J gene TRBJ1-5; 7 nucleotides align to TRBD1. Trimming removed 2 bases from V and 4 bases from J; junction bases left unmatched: 5. Germline V gene lookup returns CDR1 LGHDT and CDR2 YNNKEL (reference sequence). This CDR3 is built from 15 residues. The CDR3: CASSQSSTGNQPQHF. Here the CDR3 DNA reads TGTGCCAGCAGCCAATCATCGACAGGGAATCAGCCCCAGCATTTT.

Many counts were recorded for this clonotype. CDR3 sequence (DNA): TGTGCCAGCAGTTCTCACAGGGGGCAGGCCAATGAAAAACTGTTTTTT. Translation: CASSSHRGQANEKLFF. V is TRBV28 and J is TRBJ1-4, with TRBD1 identical over 9 bases. Germline CDR1 is MDHEN and CDR2 is SYDVKM. J lost 5 bases, V lost 4 bases, and 8 bases had no gene match. The CDR3 sequence is 16 residues long.

This clonotype was counted between two and nine times. This chain uses TRBV6-1 with TRBJ2-7, with TRBD2 matching 9 bases. Per germline, CDR1 MNHNS and CDR2 SASEGT. This CDR3 has 16 residues. V lost 0 bases to trimming and J lost 3 bases; unmatched junction nucleotides: 6. Here the CDR3 reads CASSEAAGGGVYEQYF. CDR3 in DNA: TGTGCCAGCAGTGAAGCTGCGGGAGGGGGGGTCTACGAGCAGTACTTC.

The V call is TRBV20-1, the J call TRBJ2-7, with D perhaps TRBD2 (6 bases). CDR1 DFQATT and CDR2 SNEGSKA come from the germline V gene (reference sequence). V lost 4 bases to trimming and J lost 2 bases, with 15 bases between them. The CDR3 sequence is 14 residues long. In DNA, the CDR3 is TGCAGTGCTATAGGACTAAACCCCCCCTACGAGCAGTACTTC. It translates to CSAIGLNPPYEQYF.

This clonotype was recorded a few times. The rearrangement uses TRBV6-1 and TRBJ2-7, with D perhaps assigned TRBD1 or TRBD2 (5 bases each). Looked up from germline, CDR1 is MNHNS and CDR2 is SASEGT. Trimming stripped 6 bases from V and 7 bases from J, with 16 bases between. The CDR3 runs 13 residues. The CDR3 DNA sequence: TGTGCCAGCAGACCCGGGGCGGTAGGTGAGCAGTACTTC. It translates to CASRPGAVGEQYF.

The rearrangement uses TRBV25-1 and TRBJ2-7; D assignment may be TRBD1 or TRBD2 (5 bases each). The V and J ends lost 4 bases and 0 bases respectively, with 7 bases between them. The germline V gene encodes CDR1 MGHDK and CDR2 SYGVNS. The length of the CDR3 is 13 residues. CDR3 amino acids: CASSVGTSYEQYF. CDR3 DNA sequence: TGTGCCAGCAGTGTAGGGACCTCCTACGAGCAGTACTTC.

This clonotype was detected a few times. A much larger clone lies a single base off, so this may be a read error. V usage is TRBV28 and J usage is TRBJ2-7; no clear D. In germline, CDR1 is MDHEN, CDR2 SYDVKM. V was trimmed by 3 bases and J by 4 bases, leaving 7 bases between them. This CDR3 comprises 12 residues. CDR3: CASSFQAYEQYF. The CDR3 DNA follows: TGTGCCAGCAGTTTTCAGGCGTACGAGCAGTACTTC.

This clonotype was observed many times. The chain has TRBV12-3 or TRBV12-4 and TRBJ1-5; tentatively, D is TRBD1 (6 bases). This CDR3 comprises 14 residues. V shed 4 bases and J shed 9 bases, with 16 bases lying between them. The CDR3 bases are TGTGCCAGCAGTTCACAAGGGGGTGAGGTGCCCCAGCATTTT. Amino acid sequence: CASSSQGGEVPQHF.

This chain joins TRBV12-3 or TRBV12-4 and TRBJ2-3, with a tentative D call TRBD1 (5 bases). V gave up 3 bases and J gave up 5 bases, with 9 bases separating them. The CDR3 has 13 amino acids. The CDR3 sequence: CASSLGRGDTQYF. The CDR3, as DNA: TGTGCCAGCAGTTTGGGAAGGGGAGATACGCAGTATTTT.

The CDR3 region is CAIRSDGGDEKLFF. The CDR3 nucleotides read TGTGCCATCAGGAGTGACGGAGGGGATGAAAAACTGTTTTTT. The chain carries TRBV10-3 and TRBJ1-4; a weak D match, TRBD1 (5 bases). CDR1 and CDR2 (germline): ENHRY, SYGVKD. With 6 bases removed from V and 6 bases from J, the gap between germline ends came to 14 bases. The CDR3 contains 14 residues.

This clonotype was found a few times. This sequence joins TRBV6-6 and TRBJ1-1; possible D gene TRBD1, 5 bases. This CDR3 comprises 14 residues. CDR1 and CDR2 (germline): MNHNY, SVGAGI (reference sequence). V was trimmed by 2 bases and J by 6 bases, leaving 13 bases between them. CDR3 in DNA: TGTGCCAGCAGTTACCCCCAGAGGGGACCTGAAGCTTTCTTT. This codes for CASSYPQRGPEAFF.

V and J are TRBV2 and TRBJ1-1, with D possibly being TRBD1 (5 bases). V lost 7 bases to trimming and J lost 6 bases, with 15 bases between them. The CDR3 loop spans 13 amino acids. CDR1 SNHLY and CDR2 FYNNEI come from the germline V gene. CDR3 nucleotide sequence: TGTGCCAGCATTCCGTCGGGGGTCCCTGAAGCTTTCTTT. Its translation: CASIPSGVPEAFF.

The chain couples TRBV5-4 to TRBJ2-5, with 11 positions matching TRBD1. The CDR3 is made up of 16 amino acids. CDR1 and CDR2 (germline): SGHNT, YYREEE (reference sequence). V dropped 2 bases and J dropped 5; count of bases not matched to a gene: 8. In DNA form, the CDR3 reads TGTGCCAGCAGCTTCGGACAGGGGGCGGCTGGGGAGACCCAGTACTTC. It is translated as CASSFGQGAAGETQYF. Full variable domain (outside the CDR3, taken from reference TRBV5-4 and TRBJ2-5): ETGVTQSPTHLIKTRGQQVTLRCSSQSGHNTVSWYQQALGQGPQFIFQYYREEENGRGNFPPRFSGLQFPNYSSELNVNALELDDSALYLCASSFGQGAAGETQYFGPGTRLLVL.

The V and J genes are TRBV14 and TRBJ2-4; 8 bases agree with TRBD1. Looked up from germline, CDR1 is SGHDN and CDR2 is FVKESK. The CDR3 is made up of 15 amino acids. V dropped 4 bases and J dropped 3; count of bases not matched to a gene: 5. As DNA, the CDR3 is TGTGCCAGCAGCCGATCGGGACAGGTCAAAAACATTCAGTACTTC. Translated, it gives CASSRSGQVKNIQYF.

In its sample, this clonotype was seen a few times. The V and J genes are TRBV11-2 and TRBJ2-7, with D possibly being TRBD1 (6 bases). The ends were cut back, 1 base at V and 0 bases at J, with 13 bases in the middle. This CDR3 is 16 amino acids long. Germline V gene lookup returns CDR1 SGHAT and CDR2 FQNNGV. The CDR3 here is CASSLVQGLSSYEQYF. The CDR3 coding sequence is TGTGCCAGCAGCTTAGTTCAGGGGCTAAGCTCCTACGAGCAGTACTTC.

Regarding this clonotype: Sequence at one end of the junction differs from germline and may be a read error. The chain is built from TRBV5-1 and TRBJ1-6; no clear D gene. CDR3 size: 15 residues. The germline V gene has CDR1 SGHRS and CDR2 YFSETQ. CDR3 region: CASSLGRNYNSPLHF. The DNA of the CDR3 is TGTGCCAGCAGCCTAGGACGGAACTATAATTCACCCCTCCACTTT.

This clonotype has just a few counts. V is TRBV2 and J is TRBJ2-5; no clear D. The CDR3 is 14 amino acids. The V end was cut by 1 base, the J end by 0 bases, with 6 bases between. Germline values: CDR1 SNHLY, CDR2 FYNNEI. CDR3 region: CASSEGPNQETQYF. Written as DNA, the CDR3 is TGTGCCAGCAGTGAAGGACCGAACCAAGAGACCCAGTACTTC.

The chain couples TRBV29-1 to TRBJ1-5; D is perhaps TRBD1 (6 bases). The CDR3 loop spans 14 amino acids. Between the trimmed V and J ends, which lost 6 bases and 0 bases, there was a span of 12 bases. Germline V lookup: CDR1 SQVTM, CDR2 ANQGSEA. CDR3 in DNA: TGCAGCGTGAGCGGGACAAGTAGCAATCAGCCCCAGCATTTT. Translation: CSVSGTSSNQPQHF.

On this clonotype itself: A junction boundary mismatches the germline segment, possibly from a read error. The chain links TRBV6-2 or TRBV6-3 to TRBJ1-5, with a possible D match to TRBD1 (5 bases). CDR1 and CDR2 from the germline V gene are MNHEY and SVGEGT. This CDR3 contains 15 residues. Here the CDR3 reads CAISESRGGRQPQHF. The DNA for the CDR3 is TGTGCCATCAGTGAGTCAAGGGGCGGGAGGCAGCCCCAGCATTTT.

The chain uses TRBV12-3 or TRBV12-4 and TRBJ2-1; D is possibly TRBD2 (6 bases). V lost 4 bases and J 5 bases, leaving 9 bases between the germline ends. This CDR3 spans 13 amino acids. For the CDR3, the DNA is TGTGCCAGCAGTTGGGACTCGGACAATGAGCAGTTCTTC. Amino acid sequence: CASSWDSDNEQFF.

The chain joins TRBV7-2 to TRBJ2-7, with D possibly matching TRBD2 (5 bases). Germline V gene lookup returns CDR1 SGHTA and CDR2 FQGNSA. The CDR3 totals 15 residues. V was clipped by 0 bases and J by 1 base, with 10 bases between them. In DNA form, the CDR3 reads TGTGCCAGCAGCTTAGCGTGGCCGGGATCCTACGAGCAGTACTTC. Amino acids: CASSLAWPGSYEQYF.

This clonotype occurred many times. This chain connects TRBV12-3 or TRBV12-4 to TRBJ1-1, with a tentative D call TRBD1 (5 bases). The CDR3 spans 15 residues. Trimming pared 5 bases from V and 1 base from J, leaving 14 bases between. The CDR3 region is CASSPQRGWNTEAFF. The CDR3 bases are TGTGCCAGCAGTCCCCAGAGGGGTTGGAACACTGAAGCTTTCTTT.

The rearrangement uses TRBV30 and TRBJ1-2, with D perhaps matching TRBD1 (5 bases). The CDR3 runs 15 residues. From germline, CDR1 is GTSNPN and CDR2 SVGIG (reference sequence). V lost 2 bases and J lost 1, with 14 bases in between. CDR3 in amino acids: CAWSSPGAVNYGYTF. CDR3 nucleotide sequence: TGTGCCTGGAGTTCCCCCGGGGCAGTTAACTATGGCTACACCTTC.

As for this clonotype: Sequence at one end of the junction differs from germline and may be a read error. V and J are TRBV2 and TRBJ2-7, with 7 bases matching TRBD2. This CDR3 is built from 15 residues. Germline V gene sequence: CDR1 SNHLY, CDR2 FYNNEI. CDR3 amino acids: CASSDRGVASFEQYF. CDR3 coding DNA: TGTGCCAGCAGTGATCGGGGGGTAGCCTCCTTCGAGCAGTACTTC.

In its sample, this clonotype was seen many times. The chain joins TRBV27 to TRBJ2-5, with D unclear. Germline V gene data show CDR1 as MNHEY and CDR2 as SMNVEV (reference sequence). The CDR3 runs to 13 residues. V shed 5 bases and J shed 7 bases, with 14 bases lying between them. CDR3 in amino acids: CASSQPRLWTQYF. The CDR3 DNA sequence: TGTGCCAGCAGTCAGCCTAGGTTGTGGACCCAGTACTTC.

This sequence joins TRBV24-1 and TRBJ1-5, with TRBD1 as a possible D gene (6 bases). From germline, CDR1 is KGHDR and CDR2 SFDVKD. Trimming took off 2 bases at V and 7 bases at J, with 11 bases between the two ends. The CDR3 consists of 14 residues. Written as DNA, the CDR3 is TGTGCCACCAGTGATTACAGGGTGTTGCAGCCCCAGCATTTT. The encoded protein is CATSDYRVLQPQHF.

This clonotype was detected ten times or more. The V and J genes are TRBV6-1 and TRBJ2-2; 7 bases map to TRBD1. Germline values: CDR1 MNHNS, CDR2 SASEGT. This CDR3 has 14 residues. With 10 bases clipped from V and 1 base from J, the junction kept 6 bases outside the gene matches. CDR3 loop: CATLRDRNTGELFF. DNA of the CDR3: TGTGCCACCCTCCGGGACAGGAACACCGGGGAGCTGTTTTTT.

The chain recombines TRBV20-1 with TRBJ1-4, with a possible D match to TRBD1 (5 bases). The ends were cut back, 6 bases at V and 7 bases at J, with 18 bases in the middle. CDR1 DFQATT and CDR2 SNEGSKA come from the germline V gene (reference sequence). There are 14 residues in the CDR3. The CDR3 sequence: CSALPGREVEKLFF. The CDR3 DNA follows: TGCAGTGCCCTACCTGGCAGGGAGGTTGAAAAACTGTTTTTT.

This clonotype came up a few times. The chain combines TRBV11-2 with TRBJ2-2; 12 bases map to TRBD2. Germline V gene sequence: CDR1 SGHAT, CDR2 FQNNGV. After removal of 6 bases from V and 10 bases from J, the junction contained 6 bases not matched to a gene. The CDR3 runs to 14 residues. CDR3 nucleotide sequence: TGTGCCAGCAGGACTAGCGGGAGACCCGAGGAGCTGTTTTTT. It is translated as CASRTSGRPEELFF.